This entry describes one T cell receptor (beta chain). Distinct nucleotide sequences in the sample also encode this CDR3. V trimming: 6 bases; J trimming: 4 bases; junction bases outside the gene matches: 4. CDR1 KGHSH and CDR2 LQKENI come from the germline V gene. This CDR3 has 13 amino acids. In the source study's methods: Scientists estimated how many nucleated cells there were by amplifying reference gene primers. Libraries were prepared by immunoSEQ multiplex PCR; TCRdb keeps only in-frame clonotypes and omits some of them. That table is the source of V, J and clone size, and D and trimming were worked out from the DNA. This table has roughly 200,000 clones, approximately 80% appearing once. The data derive from a study of blood T cell repertoires in COVID-19. As for the study in general: Sites in the United States, Italy and Spain provided acute and convalescent COVID-19 samples. PBMCs, B-cell-depleted T cells, or T cells were the source of the cDNA or gDNA that made up the material.

The receptor was derived from a man aged 35-49 years with acute or convalescent COVID-19. The V call is TRBV18, the J call TRBJ2-7; TRBD1 matches at 9 bases. Material: peripheral blood. This chain's CDR3 is CASSPGTGYEQYF. CDR3 coding DNA: TGTGCCAGCTCCCCCGGGACAGGGTACGAGCAGTACTTC.